The clone carrying this TCR beta chain was seen only a few times. This sample was included in a study of blood T cell repertoires in COVID-19. Sequencing used immunoSEQ multiplex PCR; TCRdb keeps in-frame clones, though not all of them. The data contain 55,000 to 65,000 clones, around four fifths of them singletons. Sequencing was performed on peripheral blood. This sequence was found in a man between 60 and 75 years old with COVID-19, enrolled during active disease.

CDR3 sequence: CASSPDIRSYNEQFF. CDR3 nucleotides: TGTGCCAGCAGTCCCGACATACGCTCCTACAATGAGCAGTTCTTC. This chain connects TRBV6-2 or TRBV6-3 to TRBJ2-1; no reliable D call. Germline V gives CDR1 MNHEY, CDR2 SVGEGT. Trimming removed 5 bases from V and 0 bases from J, with 11 bases in between. This CDR3 contains 15 residues.